This note documents a single T cell receptor beta chain sequence. Looked up from germline, CDR1 is MNHEY and CDR2 is SVGAGI. V lost 4 bases and J lost 8, with 19 bases in between. CDR3 length: 15 amino acids. Cohorts were assigned according to the clinical history that participants reported. The sample comes from a study of blood T cell repertoires in COVID-19. Profiling relied on immunoSEQ multiplex PCR, and the TCRdb table lists in-frame clones only, not all of them. Seen here are under 300,000 clones, approximately 90% observed once, and the top ten hold 2.3%. Sample: PBMCs or T cells enriched from blood (not recorded which). The receptor was isolated from a woman between 35 and 50 years old with acute COVID-19. The genes are TRBV6-5 and TRBJ2-3, with D tentatively TRBD2 (6 bases). The chain's CDR3 is CASSSSGTQKSTQYF. The DNA of the CDR3 is TGTGCCAGCAGTTCTTCCGGGACTCAGAAGAGTACGCAGTATTTT.